A selection of T cell receptor beta chains follows, all from one sample in a study of technical replicates of blood from a handful of donors. Profiled with immunoSEQ multiplex PCR; TCRdb holds only in-frame clones, not every one. The table shows roughly 79,000 clones, with 91% occurring only once. Sequencing input: T cells isolated from PBMCs. These receptors were taken from a human donor in good health. Some clones in this sample may be carry-over from other donors' samples. Each CDR3 is given with its conserved first and last residue. Fields, in order: CDR3 length, D gene, clone size, V gene, J gene, CDR3 protein, CDR3 DNA. D genes are given only for firm matches. Where a row states a size, it is once, few, many or the class of an expanded clone; other rows omit it.

cdr3_length: 17; d_call: TRBD1; clone_size: .; v_call: TRBV27; j_call: TRBJ1-6; cdr3_aa: CASSLSIGGTVKSPLHF; cdr3_nt: TGTGCCAGCAGTTTATCGATAGGGGGGACAGTGAAGTCACCCCTCCACTTT
cdr3_length: 13; d_call: .; clone_size: once; v_call: TRBV5-1; j_call: TRBJ2-7; cdr3_aa: CASSSSLNYEQYF; cdr3_nt: TGCGCCAGCAGCTCGAGTTTGAACTACGAGCAGTACTTC
cdr3_length: 15; d_call: .; clone_size: .; v_call: TRBV5-1; j_call: TRBJ1-1; cdr3_aa: CASSLGPRAGTEAFF; cdr3_nt: TGCGCCAGCAGCTTAGGGCCGCGGGCTGGCACTGAAGCTTTCTTT
cdr3_length: 12; d_call: .; clone_size: .; v_call: TRBV5-1; j_call: TRBJ2-7; cdr3_aa: CASSLSGYEQYF; cdr3_nt: TGCGCCAGCAGCTTGAGCGGGTACGAGCAGTACTTC
cdr3_length: 15; d_call: TRBD1; clone_size: .; v_call: TRBV29-1; j_call: TRBJ1-1; cdr3_aa: CSVGLGQGRWTEAFF; cdr3_nt: TGCAGCGTTGGATTGGGACAGGGCCGGTGGACTGAAGCTTTCTTT
cdr3_length: 16; d_call: TRBD1; clone_size: .; v_call: TRBV5-1; j_call: TRBJ2-2; cdr3_aa: CASSPGTGPIGGELFF; cdr3_nt: TGCGCCAGCAGCCCCGGGACAGGCCCCATAGGCGGGGAGCTGTTTTTT
cdr3_length: 13; d_call: .; clone_size: .; v_call: TRBV6-5; j_call: TRBJ2-1; cdr3_aa: CASSYQANNEQFF; cdr3_nt: TGTGCCAGCAGTTATCAGGCTAACAATGAGCAGTTCTTC
cdr3_length: 15; d_call: TRBD1; clone_size: .; v_call: TRBV6-5; j_call: TRBJ2-7; cdr3_aa: CASRGRQGLAHEQYF; cdr3_nt: TGTGCCAGCAGGGGTAGACAGGGGCTGGCTCACGAGCAGTACTTC
cdr3_length: 12; d_call: .; clone_size: .; v_call: TRBV5-1; j_call: TRBJ2-7; cdr3_aa: CASSQGSYEQYF; cdr3_nt: TGCGCCAGCAGCCAGGGGTCCTACGAGCAGTACTTC
cdr3_length: 15; d_call: TRBD2; clone_size: .; v_call: TRBV9; j_call: TRBJ2-7; cdr3_aa: CASSVEPSGEYEQYF; cdr3_nt: TGTGCCAGCAGCGTAGAGCCTAGCGGGGAATACGAGCAGTACTTC
cdr3_length: 14; d_call: TRBD1; clone_size: .; v_call: TRBV19; j_call: TRBJ2-7; cdr3_aa: CASSGTGGVHEQYF; cdr3_nt: TGTGCCAGTAGCGGGACAGGGGGTGTCCACGAGCAGTACTTC
cdr3_length: 16; d_call: TRBD1; clone_size: .; v_call: TRBV7-9; j_call: TRBJ2-7; cdr3_aa: CASSLIPGGYDYEQYF; cdr3_nt: TGTGCCAGCAGCTTAATTCCAGGGGGCTACGACTACGAGCAGTACTTC
cdr3_length: 11; d_call: .; clone_size: few; v_call: TRBV20-1; j_call: TRBJ1-1; cdr3_aa: CSARVSTEAFF; cdr3_nt: TGCAGTGCTAGAGTCAGCACTGAAGCTTTCTTT
cdr3_length: 15; d_call: .; clone_size: .; v_call: TRBV5-1; j_call: TRBJ1-3; cdr3_aa: CASSLGTVSGNTIYF; cdr3_nt: TGCGCCAGCAGCTTGGGGACAGTCTCTGGAAACACCATATATTTT
cdr3_length: 12; d_call: .; clone_size: .; v_call: TRBV14; j_call: TRBJ2-7; cdr3_aa: CASSQVGGEQYF; cdr3_nt: TGTGCCAGCAGCCAAGTAGGGGGCGAGCAGTACTTC
cdr3_length: 14; d_call: .; clone_size: .; v_call: TRBV4-1; j_call: TRBJ2-3; cdr3_aa: CASSLVSVTDTQYF; cdr3_nt: TGCGCCAGCAGCCTTGTCAGCGTCACAGATACGCAGTATTTT
cdr3_length: 14; d_call: .; clone_size: .; v_call: TRBV6-5; j_call: TRBJ1-1; cdr3_aa: CASSYVASDTEAFF; cdr3_nt: TGTGCCAGCAGTTACGTGGCAAGTGACACTGAAGCTTTCTTT
cdr3_length: 12; d_call: .; clone_size: .; v_call: TRBV2; j_call: TRBJ2-7; cdr3_aa: CASSPLGSEQYF; cdr3_nt: TGTGCCAGCAGTCCCCTGGGCTCCGAGCAGTACTTC
cdr3_length: 12; d_call: .; clone_size: .; v_call: TRBV4-1; j_call: TRBJ1-2; cdr3_aa: CASSHENYGYTF; cdr3_nt: TGCGCCAGCAGCCACGAGAACTATGGCTACACCTTC
cdr3_length: 16; d_call: TRBD1; clone_size: .; v_call: TRBV28; j_call: TRBJ2-7; cdr3_aa: CASRKLPGQGYYEQYF; cdr3_nt: TGTGCCAGCAGAAAACTGCCGGGACAGGGTTACTACGAGCAGTACTTC
cdr3_length: 17; d_call: .; clone_size: .; v_call: TRBV13; j_call: TRBJ2-3; cdr3_aa: CASSLGSGTGSTDTQYF; cdr3_nt: TGTGCCAGCAGCTTGGGGAGCGGAACTGGTAGCACAGATACGCAGTATTTT
cdr3_length: 13; d_call: .; clone_size: .; v_call: TRBV7-2; j_call: TRBJ1-1; cdr3_aa: CASNWGPNTEAFF; cdr3_nt: TGTGCCAGCAACTGGGGGCCGAACACTGAAGCTTTCTTT
cdr3_length: 13; d_call: .; clone_size: .; v_call: TRBV4-1; j_call: TRBJ1-5; cdr3_aa: CASSQYMNQPQHF; cdr3_nt: TGCGCCAGCAGCCAATATATGAATCAGCCCCAGCATTTT
cdr3_length: 12; d_call: .; clone_size: .; v_call: TRBV6-6; j_call: TRBJ2-2; cdr3_aa: CASNHQGGELFF; cdr3_nt: TGTGCCAGCAACCACCAGGGTGGGGAGCTGTTTTTT
cdr3_length: 14; d_call: .; clone_size: .; v_call: TRBV2; j_call: TRBJ2-7; cdr3_aa: CASRSRVAGYEQYF; cdr3_nt: TGTGCCAGCAGAAGCAGGGTCGCAGGATACGAGCAGTACTTC
cdr3_length: 20; d_call: TRBD2; clone_size: .; v_call: TRBV28; j_call: TRBJ2-7; cdr3_aa: CASSSLGGSGRKESSYEQYF; cdr3_nt: TGTGCCAGCAGTTCCCTTGGAGGGAGCGGGAGGAAGGAAAGCTCCTACGAGCAGTACTTC